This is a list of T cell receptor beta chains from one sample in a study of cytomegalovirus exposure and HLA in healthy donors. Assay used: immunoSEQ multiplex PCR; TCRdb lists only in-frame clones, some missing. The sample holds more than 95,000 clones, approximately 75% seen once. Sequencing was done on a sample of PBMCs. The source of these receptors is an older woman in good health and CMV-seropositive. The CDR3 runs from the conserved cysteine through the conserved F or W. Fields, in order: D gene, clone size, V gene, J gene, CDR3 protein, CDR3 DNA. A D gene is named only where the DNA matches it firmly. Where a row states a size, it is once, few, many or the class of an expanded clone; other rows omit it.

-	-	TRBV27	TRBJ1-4	CASSYRGGGPGEKLFF	TGTGCCAGCAGTTACCGCGGTGGAGGTCCGGGTGAAAAACTGTTTTTT
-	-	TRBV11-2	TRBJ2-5	CASSLVLAETQYF	TGTGCCAGCAGCTTAGTTCTAGCCGAGACCCAGTACTTC
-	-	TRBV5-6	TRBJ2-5	CASSLGAGSGETQYF	TGTGCCAGCAGCTTGGGGGCAGGGTCAGGGGAGACCCAGTACTTC
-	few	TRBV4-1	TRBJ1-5	CASSQVSSNQPQHF	TGCGCCAGCAGCCAAGTATCCAGCAATCAGCCCCAGCATTTT
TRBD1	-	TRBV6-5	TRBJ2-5	CASSYEARGQGTQYF	TGTGCCAGCAGTTACGAGGCCAGGGGGCAGGGGACCCAGTACTTC
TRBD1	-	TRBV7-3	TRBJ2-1	CASSVTGSEQFF	TGTGCCAGCAGCGTGACAGGGTCTGAGCAGTTCTTC
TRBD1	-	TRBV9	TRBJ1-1	CVSSVFDRVNTEAFF	TGTGTCAGCAGCGTATTTGACAGGGTGAACACTGAAGCTTTCTTT
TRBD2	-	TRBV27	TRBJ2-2	CASSFRGRAGSGELFF	TGTGCCAGCAGTTTTCGCGGGAGGGCCGGTAGCGGGGAGCTGTTTTTT
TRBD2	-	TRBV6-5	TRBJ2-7	CASSYALAGPYEQYF	TGTGCCAGCAGTTACGCGCTAGCGGGGCCTTACGAGCAGTACTTC
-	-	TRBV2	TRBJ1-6	CASSESGLGSPLHF	TGTGCCAGCAGTGAGAGCGGGCTCGGGTCACCCCTCCACTTT
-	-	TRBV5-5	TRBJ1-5	CASSLEAGYGNQPQHF	TGTGCCAGCAGCTTGGAGGCGGGATACGGCAATCAGCCCCAGCATTTT
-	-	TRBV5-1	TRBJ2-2	CASSLGLGVSGELFF	TGCGCCAGCAGCTTGGGGTTGGGAGTGTCCGGGGAGCTGTTTTTT
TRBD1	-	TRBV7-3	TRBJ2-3	CASSLGTGTDTQYF	TGTGCCAGCAGCTTAGGGACAGGCACAGATACGCAGTATTTT
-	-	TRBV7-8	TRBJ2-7	CASQYSSGYEQYF	TGTGCCAGCCAATACTCCTCGGGCTACGAGCAGTACTTC
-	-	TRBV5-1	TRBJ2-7	CASSRSGVYEQYF	TGCGCCAGCAGCAGGAGCGGTGTCTACGAGCAGTACTTC
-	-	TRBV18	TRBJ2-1	CASSPPAGNEQFF	TGTGCCAGCTCACCACCGGCTGGCAATGAGCAGTTCTTC
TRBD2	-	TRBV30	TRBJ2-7	CAWRGGSGSAYEQYF	TGTGCCTGGAGGGGGGGGTCGGGGTCCGCCTACGAGCAGTACTTC
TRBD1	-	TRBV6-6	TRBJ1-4	CASSYSQGIGTEKLFF	TGTGCCAGCAGTTACTCACAGGGGATAGGGACTGAAAAACTGTTTTTT
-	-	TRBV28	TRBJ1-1	CASSRGGFSHMNTEAFF	TGTGCCAGCAGTAGGGGGGGGTTTAGTCATATGAACACTGAAGCTTTCTTT
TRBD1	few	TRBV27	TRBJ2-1	CASSVDRDPYNEQFF	TGTGCCAGCAGTGTCGACAGGGACCCGTACAATGAGCAGTTCTTC
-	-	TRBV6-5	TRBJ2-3	CASSDSRGASDTQYF	TGTGCCAGCAGCGATAGCAGGGGGGCTTCGGATACGCAGTATTTT
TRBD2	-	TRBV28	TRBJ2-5	CASSPWEGQETQYF	TGTGCCAGCAGCCCCTGGGAGGGCCAAGAGACCCAGTACTTC
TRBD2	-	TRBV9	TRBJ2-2	CASSVGLAVNTGELFF	TGTGCCAGCAGCGTTGGGCTAGCGGTAAACACCGGGGAGCTGTTTTTT
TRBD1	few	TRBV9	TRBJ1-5	CASSSGTGISNQPQHF	TGTGCCAGCAGCTCCGGGACAGGGATCAGCAATCAGCCCCAGCATTTT
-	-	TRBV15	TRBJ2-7	CATSRDPPAGYEQYF	TGTGCCACCAGCAGAGACCCTCCGGCGGGTTACGAGCAGTACTTC
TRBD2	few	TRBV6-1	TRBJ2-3	CASSAPRGSGGFTDTQYF	TGTGCCAGCAGTGCGCCCCGGGGTAGCGGGGGGTTCACAGATACGCAGTATTTT